This entry lists 10 T cell receptor beta chains sequenced from one sample in a study of cytomegalovirus exposure and HLA in healthy donors. With 60 Vbeta and 13 Jbeta primers, the PCR was carried out. Some clones are missing from TCRdb's copy, which holds only in-frame ones; the method was immunoSEQ multiplex PCR. The sample comprises about 120,000 clones, 55% to 65% of which are singletons, and 8% to 10% rests with the top ten. Sequencing was carried out using PBMCs. The receptors were gathered from a man aged 35 to 55 in good health and CMV-seropositive.

This clone appeared a few times. This chain joins TRBV6-1 and TRBJ1-1; perhaps TRBD1 as D (6 bases). The germline gives CDR1 MNHNS, CDR2 SASEGT. Trimming shortened V by 3 bases and J by 5 bases, and 16 bases separated the two germline ends. There are 15 residues in the CDR3. The CDR3 region is CASSDEGGWRTEAFF. The CDR3 DNA follows: TGTGCCAGCAGTGACGAAGGGGGATGGAGAACTGAAGCTTTCTTT.

The genes are TRBV28 and TRBJ1-5; 9 positions agree with TRBD1. The trim removed 8 bases at V and 4 bases at J, leaving 3 bases unmatched. There are 13 residues in the CDR3. Germline CDR1 and CDR2: MDHEN and SYDVKM. The DNA of the CDR3 is TGTGCCAGCTGCGGGACAGGGAATCAGCCCCAGCATTTT. Translation gives CASCGTGNQPQHF.

This chain connects TRBV20-1 to TRBJ1-2; D remains unclear. The CDR3 extends over 11 amino acids. Germline V CDR1 and CDR2: DFQATT, SNEGSKA (reference sequence). V was clipped by 3 bases and J by 8 bases, with 10 bases between them. DNA for the CDR3: TGCAGTGCTAGTATCCCTTTCGGCTACACCTTC. This gives the protein CSASIPFGYTF.

The chain combines TRBV9 with TRBJ2-2; 8 bases are a match to TRBD2. The CDR3 loop spans 16 amino acids. V gave up 0 bases and J gave up 6 bases; unmatched junction bases: 7. Germline-derived CDR1 and CDR2 are SGDLS and YYNGEE. The CDR3 here is CASSVDLAGYAGELFF. In nucleotides, the CDR3 is TGTGCCAGCAGCGTAGATTTAGCGGGGTACGCCGGGGAGCTGTTTTTT.

This clone turned up a few times. The chain couples TRBV5-1 to TRBJ1-1, with 8 bases that match TRBD1. Trimming took 5 bases from V and 1 from J; bases not matched to a gene: 10. CDR1 and CDR2 from the germline V gene are SGHRS and YFSETQ. The CDR3 runs to 16 residues. The chain's CDR3 is CASSRNLGQENTEAFF. CDR3 nucleotides: TGCGCCAGCAGTCGTAACCTGGGACAGGAGAACACTGAAGCTTTCTTT.

This clone was observed a single time. The chain is built from TRBV28 and TRBJ1-2, with a possible D match to TRBD1 (6 bases). The CDR3 totals 12 residues. Germline assignment: CDR1 MDHEN and CDR2 SYDVKM. V was cut by 4 bases and J by 6 bases, with 9 bases left in between. CDR3 residues: CASSSDRDGYTF. The CDR3 nucleotides are TGTGCCAGCAGTTCGGACAGAGATGGCTACACCTTC.

This chain uses TRBV5-1 with TRBJ2-3; TRBD2 aligns across 7 bases. There are 17 residues in the CDR3. Looked up from germline, CDR1 is SGHRS and CDR2 is YFSETQ. V shed 4 bases, J shed 2 bases, and the junction held 13 bases outside the gene matches. This chain's CDR3 is CASSPLLASDSTDTQYF. The DNA of the CDR3 is TGCGCCAGCAGCCCCTTACTAGCGAGTGATTCCACAGATACGCAGTATTTT.

The CDR3 DNA follows: TGTGCCAGCAGCCTGTTGACAGGTTCGAACACTGAAGCTTTCTTT. The encoded protein is CASSLLTGSNTEAFF. This chain links TRBV7-9 with TRBJ1-1, with a weak D call TRBD1 (6 bases). This CDR3 comprises 15 residues. Germline CDR1 reads SEHNR; CDR2 reads FQNEAQ (reference sequence). The V end lost 5 bases, the J end lost 1 base, and 14 bases lay between the germline ends.

The chain is built from TRBV4-1 and TRBJ2-5; D is uncertain. Germline loops: CDR1 MGHRA, CDR2 YSYEKL. This CDR3 spans 15 amino acids. V lost 7 bases to trimming and J lost 1 base, with 16 bases between them. CDR3 loop: CASKAGPRFQETQYF. DNA for the CDR3: TGCGCCAGCAAAGCTGGGCCCCGATTCCAAGAGACCCAGTACTTC.

The CDR3 sequence is CASSPFGGWPTEAFF. DNA for the CDR3: TGTGCCAGCAGCCCGTTTGGAGGGTGGCCCACTGAAGCTTTCTTT. This rearrangement joins TRBV7-3 to TRBJ1-1; the D is unclear. Trimming cost V 5 bases and J 4 bases, with 17 bases left between them. From germline, CDR1 is SGHTA and CDR2 FQGTGA. This CDR3 contains 15 residues.